This TCR beta chain was sequenced during a study of T cells in Graves' hyperthyroidism and ophthalmopathy (dated by TCRdb to the late 2010s). For the wider study: Peripheral blood samples were taken at initial diagnosis, before any treatment was given. A discovery cohort of about a hundred patients, 43 with Graves' ophthalmopathy and fewer than 65 with stable Graves' hyperthyroidism, was used to find distinguishing TCR V-J signatures. Prospective prediction of ophthalmopathy was tested in an independent validation cohort consisting of about 20 hyperthyroidism patients and some 15 patients who later progressed to ophthalmopathy. The roughly 100 discovery patients were randomly divided into training and test sets at a 7:3 ratio. In six Graves' hyperthyroidism patients, the study also compared T-cell repertoires from thyroid tissue with T-cell repertoires from blood. After sampling, hyperthyroidism patients received methimazole starting at 30 mg daily, and ophthalmopathy patients received high-dose intravenous methylprednisolone. According to the paper, TCR Vbeta CDR3 sequencing was carried out on around 140 peripheral blood samples, which came from 40 to 45 ophthalmopathy, under 80 hyperthyroidism and 17 progressor patients.

Ophthalmopathy patients had moderately to severely active disease, with a Clinical Activity Score of 3 or more, a NOSPECS grade of 4 or more, and a disease duration of less than 3 months. Patients with uncontrolled infections, other autoimmune diseases, pregnancy or lactation were excluded. Clinical symptoms, serum thyroxine and TRAb, thyroid ultrasound, and orbital computed tomography formed the basis for the diagnoses. Ficoll-Paque density gradient centrifugation was used to isolate PBMCs from 10 ml of fresh peripheral blood. Trizol reagent was used to extract total RNA, and RNA quality was then checked on an Agilent 2100 Bioanalyzer. The TCR beta CDR3 regions were amplified from RNA transcripts. The TCR CDR3 was subjected to a first round of RT-PCR using the HTBI primer set and the Qiagen OneStep RT-PCR kit. Libraries were constructed in a second round of multiplex PCR, after which size selection and purification were performed. The libraries were sequenced on an Illumina HiSeq2000 using paired-end 100 bp reads. Under the source paper's analysis protocol: SOAPnuke was used to process the raw data, removing reads that contained adapters or uncalled bases, had a mean Phred below 15, or lacked an exact match to the constant primer or identifier. COPE v1.2.5 was used to merge the high-quality paired reads, and each unique nucleotide sequence was defined as a clonotype. MiTCR v1.1 was used to align clonotypes to the IMGT TRBV, TRBD and TRBJ reference segments. Analysis was restricted to V-J combinations with a frequency above 0.0001, which covered roughly 99% of repertoires. The TCS score was defined as F50 (clonal expansion) divided by E x V (chaos), with BLOSUM62-based TCRdist calculated between CDR3 peptides within each V-J. Welch's t-statistics and random forest reduced fewer than 600 V-J features to 13, which were used in a naive Bayes classifier (R e1071). The public reads were run again by TCRdb, first through fastp at Q25 and then through MiXCR, and only productive beta chains were kept. Entries that share a CDR3 protein sequence are merged under the most common genes and DNA. The V and J calls and clone size come from TCRdb's table, not from the authors' own analysis. Counted in this sample were approximately 570,000 distinct CDR3 sequences; about 20% of them appeared once. Less than 55% of the sample comes from the top ten.

As to this clonotype: No antigen is known for it. With a much larger clone just one base away, this may be a read error.

On the study overall, not on this receptor specifically: In validation, progression to ophthalmopathy was predicted by the model with 70.59% sensitivity and 72.22% specificity, a median of approximately 6.5 months before onset. A 13 V-J signature model separated ophthalmopathy from stable hyperthyroidism, with roughly 88% sensitivity and 81.08% specificity in cross-validation and 80%/75% in testing. No statistical method was used to fix the sample size in advance, and group allocation was not hidden from the investigators. Most expanded thyroid clonotypes (frequency above 0.001) were also found in blood, which suggests that blood repertoires may mirror thyroid immune responses.

The receptor comes from a man aged 40-49 years with Graves' ophthalmopathy. The sequenced sample consisted of blood.

The DNA sequence is given as TGTGCCAGCAGTGAGGCCCCCACCGGGGAGCTGTTTTTT. The encoded protein is CASSEAPTGELFF. The V and J segments used are TRBV2 and TRBJ2-2, with the D gene not clear enough to name. The CDR3 covers 13 residues, taking in both the cysteine and the phenylalanine. The only DNA kept is the CDR3, 39 bases in frame from the first base. The V and J ends are trimmed by 3 bases and 4 bases, leaving 6 bases between them. The germline V gene supplies CDR1 SNHLY and CDR2 FYNNEI.